This TCR beta chain was recovered during a study of control samples from healthy donors and cancer patients. Germline CDR1 reads MDHEN; CDR2 reads SYDVKM. The V end was cut by 3 bases, the J end by 3 bases, with 11 bases between. This CDR3 is built from 14 residues. TCRdb's table, derived via immunoSEQ multiplex PCR, lists solely in-frame clones and lacks some. This table has some 150,000 clones, over 95% appearing once. The rearrangement links TRBV28 to TRBJ1-2; possibly TRBD1 for D (5 bases). The specimen sequenced was blood. This sequence was found in a woman aged 30 to 39 in good health. Here the CDR3 DNA reads TGTGCCAGCAGTTTGGGGCCGAGGGACTATGGCTACACCTTC. Translating gives CASSLGPRDYGYTF.